This T cell receptor beta chain came from a study of human T cells and chemical hapten exposure. TCRdb redid the calling of the RACE reads with MiXCR, one entry per CDR3 protein. The repertoire includes over 35,000 distinct CDR3 sequences, about 3.7% of them detected once, and about 6% sits in the top ten. Study-wide results and limits: TCRs whose frequency exceeded 1 in 1000 remained the same following DPC sensitization.

A few counts support this clonotype. Its cognate antigen is unknown. The time point is: healthy volunteer bleed at 6 weeks. Unfractionated whole blood was the source of the extracted total RNA. V lost 3 bases, J lost 5 bases, and 10 bases lay in between. The CDR3 is made up of 13 amino acids. Germline loops: CDR1 SGHTA, CDR2 FQGTGA. The chain joins TRBV7-3 to TRBJ2-5; TRBD1 or TRBD2 may be the D gene (7 bases each). The receptor was isolated from a human donor in good health. Some clones in this sample may be carry-over from other donors' samples. Sequencing was carried out using whole blood. The CDR3 DNA is TGTGCCAGCAGCTTCCAGGGGGGGGAGACCCAGTACTTC. This gives the protein CASSFQGGETQYF.